One sample yielded the 18 T cell receptor beta chains listed below, sequenced in a study of regulatory T cells. Primers: 52 TRBV forward and 13 TRBJ reverse. Sequencing used immunoSEQ multiplex PCR; TCRdb keeps in-frame clones, though not all of them. The data show fewer than 13,000 clones, with about 87% seen just once and 10% to 13% held by the top ten. Sequenced input: CD8+ T cells sorted from blood. Receptors were obtained from a young adult with CD3G deficiency.

V is TRBV28 and J is TRBJ1-5; tentatively, D is TRBD1 (5 bases). Germline CDR1 reads MDHEN; CDR2 reads SYDVKM. V was trimmed by 6 bases and J by 0 bases, leaving 12 bases between them. The CDR3 spans 15 residues. The CDR3: CASSPGQDSNQPQHF. DNA of the CDR3: TGTGCCAGCAGCCCCGGACAAGATAGCAATCAGCCCCAGCATTTT.

Only one count was recorded for this clone. J is TRBJ2-1 and V is TRBV5-1; D is ambiguous. CDR3 length: 15 residues. V dropped 3 bases and J dropped 5 bases, with 15 bases sitting between them. Germline V CDR1 and CDR2: SGHRS, YFSETQ. The DNA of the CDR3 is TGCGCCAGCAGCTCTCATGGGCCGATAAACAATGAGCAGTTCTTC. Residues: CASSSHGPINNEQFF.

The chain joins TRBV7-9 to TRBJ1-1, with a weak D call TRBD1 (6 bases). The CDR3 has 14 amino acids. V lost 5 bases and J 1 base, leaving 11 bases between the germline ends. Germline V CDR1 and CDR2: SEHNR, FQNEAQ (reference sequence). In DNA form, the CDR3 reads TGTGCCAGCAGCCCACCGGGGGCGAACACTGAAGCTTTCTTT. Encoded protein: CASSPPGANTEAFF.

The chain employs TRBV7-8 and TRBJ1-1; D remains ambiguous. The CDR3 sequence is 15 residues long. CDR1 and CDR2 (germline): SGHVS, FQNEAQ. V was trimmed by 2 bases and J by 0 bases, leaving 10 bases between them. Here the CDR3 reads CASSLTAGMNTEAFF. The CDR3, as DNA: TGTGCCAGCAGCTTAACTGCGGGGATGAACACTGAAGCTTTCTTT.

The V and J genes are TRBV6-5 and TRBJ1-1; D is ambiguous. CDR3 length: 13 residues. V was trimmed by 2 bases and J by 4 bases, leaving 8 bases between them. Germline CDR1 is MNHEY and CDR2 is SVGAGI. CDR3: CASSYGRGTEAFF. Written as DNA, the CDR3 is TGTGCCAGCAGTTACGGGCGTGGCACTGAAGCTTTCTTT.

The V gene is TRBV7-9, the J gene TRBJ2-1; TRBD2 matches 12 bases. In germline, CDR1 is SEHNR, CDR2 FQNEAQ (reference sequence). The J segment lost 7 bases and the V segment lost 4 bases, leaving 14 bases of the junction unmatched. This CDR3 has 18 residues. The CDR3 here is CASSSDDPTSGRGNEQFF. CDR3 nucleotide sequence: TGTGCCAGCAGCTCGGATGACCCGACTAGCGGGAGAGGTAATGAGCAGTTCTTC.

The rearrangement joins TRBV28 to TRBJ2-7; 7 bases align to TRBD2. This CDR3 comprises 14 residues. Trimming removed 2 bases from V and 3 bases from J; junction bases left unmatched: 4. In germline, CDR1 is MDHEN, CDR2 SYDVKM. The CDR3 DNA reads as TGTGCCAGCAGTTTAGCTAGCGGTCTCTACGAGCAGTACTTC. It is translated as CASSLASGLYEQYF.

This clone is a singleton in its sample. The junction does not match germline at one end; this may be a read error. This chain joins TRBV6-4 and TRBJ2-5; the D is unclear. This CDR3 comprises 13 residues. Germline V gene lookup returns CDR1 MRHNA and CDR2 SNTAGT. The CDR3 protein is CASSYSPQETQYF. The CDR3 DNA reads TGTGCCAGCAGTTACTCGCCGCAAGAGACCCAGTACTTC.

The gene calls are TRBV4-1 and TRBJ2-7, with 7 nucleotides matching TRBD1. CDR1 is MGHRA and CDR2 is YSYEKL in the germline V gene. This CDR3 region has 13 residues. Trimming took 0 bases from V and 6 from J; bases not matched to a gene: 2. CDR3 residues: CASSQDPGGEQYF. The CDR3 region has the DNA TGCGCCAGCAGCCAAGACCCAGGGGGCGAGCAGTACTTC.

J is TRBJ1-1 and V is TRBV6-1; D unresolved. This CDR3 has 12 residues. The V gene's germline CDR1 is MNHNS and CDR2 SASEGT. With 5 bases removed from V and 5 bases from J, the gap between germline ends came to 9 bases. In DNA, the CDR3 is TGTGCCAGCAGTTTACGTTTTACTGAAGCTTTCTTT. It translates to CASSLRFTEAFF.

The V gene is TRBV28, the J gene TRBJ2-3; TRBD2 matches at 7 bases. The germline V gene encodes CDR1 MDHEN and CDR2 SYDVKM. V lost 8 bases to trimming and J lost 2 bases; unmatched junction nucleotides: 7. The CDR3 runs 14 residues. As DNA, the CDR3 is TGTGCCAGCTGGGCTAGCGGAAACACAGATACGCAGTATTTT. This codes for CASWASGNTDTQYF. Together with reference TRBV28 and TRBJ2-3, the CDR3 gives the full variable domain: DVKVTQSSRYLVKRTGEKVFLECVQDMDHENMFWYRQDPGLGLRLIYFSYDVKMKEKGDIPEGYSVSREKKERFSLILESASTNQTSMYLCASWASGNTDTQYFGPGTRLTVL.

The chain links TRBV6-1 to TRBJ1-4; D ambiguous. Germline assignment: CDR1 MNHNS and CDR2 SASEGT. This CDR3 region has 15 residues. V shed 2 bases and J shed 4 bases, with 11 bases lying between them. The CDR3 DNA reads as TGTGCCAGCAGTGAAAACAGCCGACTTAATGAAAAACTGTTTTTT. This translates into CASSENSRLNEKLFF.

This clone qualifies as medium-sized. The chain couples TRBV7-6 to TRBJ2-1, with TRBD2 matching 9 bases. This CDR3 contains 16 residues. Germline lookup yields CDR1 SGHVS and CDR2 FNYEAQ. After removal of 1 base from V and 6 bases from J, the junction contained 7 bases not matched to a gene. This chain's CDR3 is CASSLEISGGRNEQFF. CDR3 nucleotides: TGTGCCAGCAGCTTAGAGATTAGCGGGGGCCGCAATGAGCAGTTCTTC.

The V call is TRBV7-9, the J call TRBJ2-2, with 7 bases matching TRBD2. The germline V gene has CDR1 SEHNR and CDR2 FQNEAQ (reference sequence). This CDR3 comprises 15 residues. V was pared by 3 bases and J by 8 bases, with 9 bases of the junction left unmatched. CDR3 region: CASSFEAGLAGELFF. In DNA form, the CDR3 reads TGTGCCAGCAGCTTTGAAGCGGGGCTGGCGGGGGAGCTGTTTTTT.

The chain employs TRBV19 and TRBJ2-1; 10 bases line up with TRBD2. The J segment lost 6 bases and the V segment lost 4 bases, leaving 6 bases of the junction unmatched. CDR3 size: 15 residues. The germline gives CDR1 LNHDA, CDR2 SQIVND (reference sequence). Here the CDR3 DNA reads TGTGCCAGTAGTAGATCTAGCGGGAGATCCAATGAGCAGTTCTTC. It yields the protein CASSRSSGRSNEQFF.

As for this clone: A read error may explain this, as a much larger clone is one base away. The conserved closing phenylalanine or tryptophan is absent in this CDR3, likely reflecting a read error. The chain combines TRBV6-1 with TRBJ1-6; D call uncertain. The CDR3 totals 14 residues. Trimming removed 2 bases from V and 11 bases from J, with 13 bases in between. The germline V gene encodes CDR1 MNHNS and CDR2 SASEGT. In DNA, the CDR3 is TGTGCCAGCAGTGAAAGTCCCGACTGGGCACCCCTCCACCTT. This sequence encodes CASSESPDWAPLHL.

The chain employs TRBV7-8 and TRBJ2-5, with 10 bases matching TRBD2. Germline loops: CDR1 SGHVS, CDR2 FQNEAQ. With V trimmed by 5 bases and J by 1 base, 7 bases remained unmatched. This CDR3 has 16 residues. CDR3 bases: TGTGCCAGCAGCCCGGTACTAGCGGGGTTCCAAGAGACCCAGTACTTC. Translated, it gives CASSPVLAGFQETQYF.

The rearrangement joins TRBV6-6 to TRBJ1-1; TRBD1 aligns across 8 bases. Per germline, CDR1 MNHNY and CDR2 SVGAGI (reference sequence). Trimming cost V 5 bases and J 4 bases; bases outside gene matches: 0. This CDR3 contains 12 residues. The CDR3 bases are TGTGCCAGCAGTGGGACAGGCACTGAAGCTTTCTTT. Protein: CASSGTGTEAFF.